The 9 T cell receptor beta chains given below trace back to one sample, sequenced in a study of T cells in Graves' hyperthyroidism and ophthalmopathy. Using RNA transcripts as the source, TCR beta CDR3 regions were amplified. RT-PCR in the first round (using the HTBI primer set) targeted the TCR CDR3. In TCRdb, the multiplex PCR reads were re-called with MiXCR into one record per CDR3 protein. The sample lists hundreds of thousands of distinct CDR3 sequences; roughly 17% were seen once. The sequenced sample was blood. Source of these receptors: a woman younger than 35 with Graves' hyperthyroidism.

In its sample, this clonotype was seen a few times. The rearrangement joins TRBV10-3 to TRBJ1-2; D is unclear. V was shortened by 4 bases and J by 6 bases, with 9 bases between the two germline ends. From germline, CDR1 is ENHRY and CDR2 SYGVKD. CDR3 length: 12 residues. In DNA, the CDR3 is TGTGCCATCAGTGTATGGCCGGATGGCTACACCTTC. Its protein product is CAISVWPDGYTF.

This clonotype was seen at least ten times. Its ends do not fully match the called genes, so a read error is possible. The genes are TRBV27 and TRBJ1-1, with a weak D call TRBD1 (6 bases). CDR3 length: 14 residues. Germline CDR1 and CDR2: MNHEY and SMNVEV (reference sequence). The CDR3 spells CASTPRGGNNEAFF. DNA of the CDR3: TGTGCCAGCACTCCGAGGGGGGGCAACAATGAAGCTTTCTTT.

This clonotype was detected ten times or more. The chain uses TRBV20-1 and TRBJ2-7, with 7 bases aligning to TRBD1. The V and J ends lost 1 base and 4 bases, in that order; junction bases with no gene match: 22. The germline V gene has CDR1 DFQATT and CDR2 SNEGSKA (reference sequence). CDR3 length equals 19 residues. The CDR3 sequence is CSARVAPPRQGTRGYEQYF. CDR3 nucleotide sequence: TGCAGTGCTAGAGTTGCCCCCCCTCGACAGGGAACTAGAGGGTACGAGCAGTACTTC.

On this clonotype: This may arise from a read error, as a much more abundant clone is one base away. CDR3 sequence (DNA): TGCAGTGCCGACAGGGTGGGGGGCACAGATACGCAGTATTTT. Its translation: CSADRVGGTDTQYF. V and J are TRBV20-1 and TRBJ2-3; 7 bases line up with TRBD1. The CDR3 contains 14 residues. V lost 6 bases, J lost 1 base, and 7 bases stayed unmatched. From germline, CDR1 is DFQATT and CDR2 SNEGSKA (reference sequence).

This chain joins TRBV20-1 and TRBJ1-6, with D perhaps matching TRBD1 (6 bases). The CDR3 is 18 amino acids. Germline CDR1 is DFQATT and CDR2 is SNEGSKA (reference sequence). The V end lost 0 bases, the J end lost 1 base, and 16 bases lay between the germline ends. The CDR3 coding sequence is TGCAGTGCTAGAGAAGTGATAGAACAGGGATCCTATAATTCACCCCTCCACTTT. Protein sequence: CSAREVIEQGSYNSPLHF.

This clonotype has a single count. The chain combines TRBV20-1 with TRBJ2-5; D is tentatively TRBD1 or TRBD2 (5 bases each). Trimming took 0 bases from V and 2 from J, leaving 13 bases between them. The CDR3 contains 15 residues. Germline CDR1 DFQATT, CDR2 SNEGSKA (reference sequence). The CDR3 DNA sequence: TGCAGTGCTAGAGATTTTCGAGGGGCGCAAGAGACCCAGTACTTC. This gives the protein CSARDFRGAQETQYF.

This clonotype was counted at least ten times. The chain uses TRBV20-1 and TRBJ2-7; 8 bases are shared with TRBD1. Germline assignment: CDR1 DFQATT and CDR2 SNEGSKA (reference sequence). The CDR3 runs to 13 residues. J lost 3 bases, V lost 5 bases, and 6 bases had no gene match. The CDR3 DNA reads as TGCAGTGCTGCCGGACAGGGAGACTACGAGCAGTACTTC. This sequence encodes CSAAGQGDYEQYF.

V gene TRBV19 combines with J gene TRBJ1-6; D not resolved. Trimming removed 3 bases from V and 0 bases from J, with 18 bases in between. Per the germline V gene, CDR1 is LNHDA and CDR2 is SQIVND (reference sequence). The CDR3 has 19 residues. CDR3 nucleotides: TGTGCCAGTAGTATTTTGGGCGTGGGGATCCGCTCCTATAATTCACCCCTCCACTTT. Translation gives CASSILGVGIRSYNSPLHF.

In its sample, this clonotype was seen a few times. The V call is TRBV20-1, the J call TRBJ1-1, with D possibly being TRBD1 (6 bases). CDR1 is DFQATT and CDR2 is SNEGSKA in the germline V gene (reference sequence). This CDR3 region has 14 residues. Trimming left V 6 bases short and J 1 base short, with 15 bases between. The DNA for the CDR3 is TGCAGTGCCTATAAACCGACAGGGAACACTGAAGCTTTCTTT. Translating gives CSAYKPTGNTEAFF.